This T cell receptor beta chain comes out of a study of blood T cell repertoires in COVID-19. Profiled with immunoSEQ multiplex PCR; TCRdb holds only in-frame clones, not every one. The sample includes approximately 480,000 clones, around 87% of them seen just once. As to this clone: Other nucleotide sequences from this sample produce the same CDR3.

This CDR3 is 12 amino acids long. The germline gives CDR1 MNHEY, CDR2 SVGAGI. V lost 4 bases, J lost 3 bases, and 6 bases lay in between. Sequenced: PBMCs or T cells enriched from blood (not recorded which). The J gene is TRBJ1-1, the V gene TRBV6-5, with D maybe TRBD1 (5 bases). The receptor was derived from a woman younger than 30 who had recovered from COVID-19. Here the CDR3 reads CASSFRDTEAFF. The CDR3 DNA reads TGTGCCAGCAGTTTCAGGGACACTGAAGCTTTCTTT.